This T cell receptor beta chain is drawn from a study of blood T cells in healthy people across ages. Together with a sample-barcoded 5' primer, a J-beta primer mix was included in a second PCR lasting 7 to 11 cycles. TCRdb ran MiXCR on the 5' RACE reads and lists one entry per CDR3 protein. The sample yields 700,000 or so distinct CDR3 sequences, 22% seen once. J lost 4 bases, V lost 4 bases, and 6 bases had no gene match. Germline loops: CDR1 LGHDT, CDR2 YNNKEL (reference sequence). CDR3 length: 16 amino acids. This clonotype was detected a few times. The chain carries TRBV3-1 and TRBJ2-1, with TRBD2 matching 11 bases. Sample: blood. The sequence derives from a man between 65 and 85 years old in good health. This chain's CDR3 is CASSRLASGGYNEQFF. CDR3 DNA: TGTGCCAGCAGCCGACTCGCTAGCGGGGGGTACAATGAGCAGTTCTTC.